This T cell receptor (beta chain) came from a study of response to subunit inactivated influenza vaccine. The CDR3 runs to 13 residues. CDR1 is SQVTM and CDR2 is ANQGSEA in the germline V gene. The V and J ends lost 6 bases and 3 bases respectively, with 12 bases between them. Many counts were recorded for this clonotype. MiXCR, run by TCRdb on the RT-PCR reads, gives a single entry per CDR3 protein. The data show hundreds of thousands of distinct CDR3 sequences, with about an eighth seen just once and approximately 10% held by the top ten. This clonotype originated in a man aged 50 or older who received an inactivated influenza vaccine. Sample: PBMCs from blood, taken on the day of vaccination. This chain joins TRBV29-1 and TRBJ1-3, with a weak D call TRBD1 (5 bases). The CDR3 bases are TGCAGCGTGGACCCGGGGGATGGAAACACCATATATTTT. It is translated as CSVDPGDGNTIYF. The variable domain in full, completed from reference TRBV29-1 and TRBJ1-3, reads SAVISQKPSRDICQRGTSLTIQCQVDSQVTMMFWYRQQPGQSLTLIATANQGSEATYESGFVIDKFPISRPNLTFSTLTVSNMSPEDSSIYLCSVDPGDGNTIYFGEGSWLTVV.